This T cell receptor beta chain was identified during a study of blood T cell repertoires in COVID-19. The cohort comprised adults aged roughly 18 to 95 years residing in about 25 US areas. Clinical history as reported by participants underpinned cohort assignment. Generated by immunoSEQ multiplex PCR, the TCRdb table keeps only in-frame clones and is missing some. The sample holds around 160,000 clones, around 79% seen once. V gave up 7 bases and J gave up 3 bases, with 12 bases separating them. The CDR3 totals 13 residues. From germline, CDR1 is MNHEY and CDR2 SVGAGI. The sample was PBMCs or T cells enriched from blood (not recorded which). The chain links TRBV6-5 to TRBJ1-2; D uncertain. This clonotype was obtained from a man between 50 and 59 years old who had recovered from COVID-19. The CDR3 loop reads CASKSGNDYGYTF. The CDR3 nucleotides are TGTGCCAGCAAATCCGGGAATGACTATGGCTACACCTTC.